This T cell receptor (beta chain) was recorded in a study of Graves' ophthalmopathy and Graves' hyperthyroidism. The wider study: Stable hyperthyroidism meant no progression to ophthalmopathy within 18 months of follow-up.

The TCR beta CDR3 regions underwent amplification from RNA transcripts. RT-PCR in the first round used HTBI primers; a second-round multiplex PCR followed. TCRdb reanalysed the multiplex PCR reads using MiXCR and keeps one entry per CDR3 protein. The repertoire holds 580,000 or so distinct CDR3 sequences, with 35% to 45% as singletons. Exclusion applied to patients with other autoimmune diseases, uncontrolled infections, pregnancy or lactation. Establishment of the diagnosis relied upon clinical symptoms, serum thyroxine, TRAb, thyroid ultrasound and orbital computed tomography. With V trimmed by 4 bases and J by 11 bases, 12 bases remained unmatched. The CDR3 runs 16 residues. Germline V lookup: CDR1 SNHLY, CDR2 FYNNEI.

The gene calls are TRBV2 and TRBJ1-6; 9 bases are a match to TRBD1. Source material: peripheral blood or thyroid tissue (not recorded which). The TCR was taken from an adult man with Graves' hyperthyroidism. The CDR3 loop reads CASSVKGGTGFPPLHF. In DNA form, the CDR3 reads TGTGCCAGCAGTGTAAAGGGGGGGACAGGGTTCCCACCCCTCCACTTT. The full variable domain, in which reference TRBV2 and TRBJ1-6 provide the parts outside the CDR3, is EPEVTQTPSHQVTQMGQEVILRCVPISNHLYFYWYRQILGQKVEFLVSFYNNEISEKSEIFDDQFSVERPDGSNFTLKIRSTKLEDSAMYFCASSVKGGTGFPPLHFGNGTRLTVT.